The rows below give T cell receptor beta chains drawn from one sample of a study of T cells in Graves' hyperthyroidism and ophthalmopathy. TCRdb recomputed calls from the multiplex PCR reads with MiXCR, one row per CDR3 protein. The repertoire holds around 660,000 distinct CDR3 sequences, about 45% seen once, with under 8.5% in the top ten. The sequenced material came from peripheral blood or thyroid tissue (not recorded which). These receptor sequences come from an adult man with Graves' disease, either hyperthyroidism or ophthalmopathy (not recorded which). CDR3s include the opening cysteine and the closing phenylalanine or tryptophan. D genes are given only for firm matches. The size entry is marked missing in some rows and otherwise reads once, few, many or a size class.

cdr3_nt: TGCAGCGTAGGACGAACCGAGACCCAGTACTTC
cdr3_aa: CSVGRTETQYF
v_call: TRBV29-1
cdr3_length: 11
clone_size: few
d_call: -
j_call: TRBJ2-5

cdr3_nt: TGTGCCATCACGGACAGGGTCTACGAGCAGTACTTC
cdr3_aa: CAITDRVYEQYF
v_call: TRBV6-5
cdr3_length: 12
clone_size: -
d_call: TRBD1
j_call: TRBJ2-7

cdr3_nt: TGTGCCTGGTCCGGGACAGGGGATCAGCCCCAGCATTTT
cdr3_aa: CAWSGTGDQPQHF
v_call: TRBV7-8
cdr3_length: 13
clone_size: -
d_call: TRBD1
j_call: TRBJ1-5

cdr3_nt: TGTGCCAGCAGCCAAACAGACCTCTATGGCTACACCTTC
cdr3_aa: CASSQTDLYGYTF
v_call: TRBV2
cdr3_length: 13
clone_size: -
d_call: -
j_call: TRBJ1-2

cdr3_nt: TGTGCCAGCAGCCTAGCGGGGCAGGACACCGGGGAGCTGTTTTTT
cdr3_aa: CASSLAGQDTGELFF
v_call: TRBV7-6
cdr3_length: 15
clone_size: -
d_call: TRBD2
j_call: TRBJ2-2

cdr3_nt: TGTGCCAGCAGCCCCACGTGGGGGACTCAGCCCCAGCATTTT
cdr3_aa: CASSPTWGTQPQHF
v_call: TRBV6-5
cdr3_length: 14
clone_size: few
d_call: -
j_call: TRBJ1-5

cdr3_nt: TGTGCCAGTGGCCTTCGACAGCGCCTTAACACCGGGGAGCTGTTTTTT
cdr3_aa: CASGLRQRLNTGELFF
v_call: TRBV19
cdr3_length: 16
clone_size: few
d_call: -
j_call: TRBJ2-2

cdr3_nt: TGTGCCAGCAGACCCGACAGGGGAAGTGGCTACACCTTC
cdr3_aa: CASRPDRGSGYTF
v_call: TRBV12-3/TRBV12-4
cdr3_length: 13
clone_size: few
d_call: TRBD1
j_call: TRBJ1-2

cdr3_nt: TGTGCCAGCAGTCCCCCGAGACAGATGAACACTGAAGCTTTCTTT
cdr3_aa: CASSPPRQMNTEAFF
v_call: TRBV6-1
cdr3_length: 15
clone_size: -
d_call: -
j_call: TRBJ1-1

cdr3_nt: TGTGCCAGCACCCCGGGGGCTTACTATGGCTACACCTTC
cdr3_aa: CASTPGAYYGYTF
v_call: TRBV12-3/TRBV12-4
cdr3_length: 13
clone_size: many
d_call: -
j_call: TRBJ1-2

cdr3_nt: TGTGCCAGCAGTTCGACGGCCAACTTGAACACTGAAGCTTTCTTT
cdr3_aa: CASSSTANLNTEAFF
v_call: TRBV2
cdr3_length: 15
clone_size: -
d_call: -
j_call: TRBJ1-1

cdr3_nt: TGTGCCAGTAGTAGATTGCCGGGACTGGAGATCACCGGGGAGCTGTTTTTT
cdr3_aa: CASSRLPGLEITGELFF
v_call: TRBV19
cdr3_length: 17
clone_size: few
d_call: -
j_call: TRBJ2-2